What follows are 27 T cell receptor beta chains derived from one specimen sequenced in a study of T cell clonotyping in hematopoietic cell transplantation (dated by TCRdb to the early 2020s). The receptor library was made with the immunoSEQ multiplex PCR assay. In its TCRdb copy, this immuneACCESS table keeps in-frame sequences only and misses some clones. Where compared with another copy, unresolved V genes explain less than half of these, and the others have no known cause. In this sample the table shows roughly 40,000 clones, around 94% of which occur a single time. The biggest ten clones account for around 0.81% of the sample. The specimen sequenced was peripheral blood mononuclear cells. The receptors were sampled from a woman in her fifties or sixties in good health. Some clones in this sample may be carry-over from other donors' samples.

This chain joins TRBV9 and TRBJ1-1, with 8 bases lining up with TRBD1. Germline V lookup: CDR1 SGDLS, CDR2 YYNGEE. This CDR3 spans 15 amino acids. With V trimmed by 0 bases and J by 2 bases, 3 bases remained unmatched. CDR3 coding DNA: TGTGCCAGCAGCGTAGAAGACAGGGGTAACACTGAAGCTTTCTTT. Amino acids: CASSVEDRGNTEAFF.

The rearrangement links TRBV27 to TRBJ1-4, with D unclear. This CDR3 has 13 residues. The germline V gene encodes CDR1 MNHEY and CDR2 SMNVEV (reference sequence). Trimming removed 3 bases from V and 8 bases from J, with 10 bases in between. The CDR3 DNA is TGTGCCAGCAGTTTGTTTCGAGGGGAAAAACTGTTTTTT. The encoded protein is CASSLFRGEKLFF.

The chain is built from TRBV19 and TRBJ1-2; D is unresolved. Germline CDR1 is LNHDA and CDR2 is SQIVND (reference sequence). The V and J ends lost 8 bases and 4 bases respectively, with 11 bases between them. The CDR3 contains 12 residues. In DNA form, the CDR3 reads TGTGCCAGTGGTCCGGGAGTCTATGGCTACACCTTC. As protein: CASGPGVYGYTF.

Here the CDR3 DNA reads TGTGCCAGCAATTTGGGTGGGGAGACCCAGTACTTC. It yields the protein CASNLGGETQYF. The chain combines TRBV28 with TRBJ2-5; no clear D gene. Germline V gives CDR1 MDHEN, CDR2 SYDVKM. CDR3 length: 12 residues. The V end lost 7 bases, the J end lost 5 bases, and 11 bases lay between the germline ends.

The chain has TRBV19 and TRBJ2-2, with 7 bases lining up with TRBD1. Trimming at V came to 5 bases and at J to 6 bases, leaving 9 bases not matched to a gene. Germline V CDR1 and CDR2: LNHDA, SQIVND (reference sequence). This CDR3 is built from 15 residues. CDR3 coding DNA: TGTGCCAGTAGTGTACTACAGGGGAGCGCCGGGGAGCTGTTTTTT. It translates to CASSVLQGSAGELFF.

The chain recombines TRBV4-2 with TRBJ2-5; tentatively, D is TRBD2 (6 bases). The CDR3 has 16 residues. V was trimmed by 0 bases and J by 2 bases, leaving 13 bases between them. Germline CDR1 is LGHNA and CDR2 is YNFKEQ. CDR3 bases: TGTGCCAGCAGCCAAGATATGGGAGGATTTCAAGAGACCCAGTACTTC. This gives the protein CASSQDMGGFQETQYF.

The rearrangement joins TRBV4-2 to TRBJ1-2, with D possibly matching TRBD1 (5 bases). CDR1 and CDR2 from the germline V gene are LGHNA and YNFKEQ. The V end was cut by 1 base, the J end by 4 bases, with 16 bases between. The CDR3 is 16 residues long. The CDR3 DNA reads as TGTGCCAGCAGCCAAGTTGGCAGGGATAAAGGCTATGGCTACACCTTC. Translating gives CASSQVGRDKGYGYTF.

The V and J genes are TRBV27 and TRBJ2-3; D may match TRBD1 or TRBD2 (5 bases each). V dropped 5 bases and J dropped 2 bases, with 14 bases sitting between them. CDR1 is MNHEY and CDR2 is SMNVEV in the germline V gene (reference sequence). This CDR3 has 15 amino acids. CDR3 DNA: TGTGCCAGCAGTACCCGGGACCGATACACAGATACGCAGTATTTT. Its protein is CASSTRDRYTDTQYF.

The chain couples TRBV2 to TRBJ2-5; D gene unclear. V shed 7 bases and J shed 5 bases, with 8 bases lying between them. Germline values: CDR1 SNHLY, CDR2 FYNNEI. The CDR3 contains 11 residues. CDR3 region: CASTLDETQYF. DNA for the CDR3: TGTGCCAGCACCCTCGATGAGACCCAGTACTTC.

The chain has TRBV5-5 and TRBJ1-5; no definite D call. V was trimmed by 1 base and J by 4 bases, leaving 9 bases between them. This CDR3 comprises 14 residues. Looked up from germline, CDR1 is SGHKS and CDR2 is YYEKEE (reference sequence). The CDR3 sequence is CASSLLDLNQPQHF. Written as DNA, the CDR3 is TGTGCCAGCAGCTTGTTAGATTTAAATCAGCCCCAGCATTTT.

This chain uses TRBV7-6 with TRBJ1-6; tentative D call: TRBD1 (6 bases). V lost 5 bases and J lost 0, with 11 bases in between. The CDR3 is 16 amino acids. Germline-derived CDR1 and CDR2 are SGHVS and FNYEAQ. This chain's CDR3 is CASSPGRGSYNSPLHF. The CDR3 DNA sequence: TGTGCCAGCAGCCCCGGCAGGGGCTCCTATAATTCACCCCTCCACTTT. The full variable domain, with the rest looked up from reference TRBV7-6 and TRBJ1-6, is GAGVSQSPRYKVTKRGQDVALRCDPISGHVSLYWYRQALGQGPEFLTYFNYEAQQDKSGLPNDRFSAERPEGSISTLTIQRTEQRDSAMYRCASSPGRGSYNSPLHFGNGTRLTVT.

The rearrangement uses TRBV2 and TRBJ2-3, with 7 bases that match TRBD1. CDR1 is SNHLY and CDR2 is FYNNEI in the germline V gene. The trim removed 3 bases at V and 3 bases at J, leaving 0 bases unmatched. CDR3 length: 13 residues. In DNA form, the CDR3 reads TGTGCCAGCAGTGACAGGGGGACAGATACGCAGTATTTT. Residues: CASSDRGTDTQYF.

This chain links TRBV7-3 with TRBJ2-1, with 12 bases fitting TRBD2. Looked up from germline, CDR1 is SGHTA and CDR2 is FQGTGA. V was clipped by 6 bases and J by 5 bases; unmatched bases: 5. There are 15 residues in the CDR3. The CDR3 nucleotides are TGTGCCAGCAGTCAAGGACTAGCGGGGAACAATGAGCAGTTCTTC. Protein: CASSQGLAGNNEQFF.

V gene TRBV5-1 combines with J gene TRBJ2-3, with D hard to call. The CDR3 runs to 11 residues. V was cut by 0 bases and J by 5 bases, with 1 base left in between. Germline values: CDR1 SGHRS, CDR2 YFSETQ. The CDR3 bases are TGCGCCAGCAGCTTGGAAGATACGCAGTATTTT. Translated, it gives CASSLEDTQYF.

This rearrangement joins TRBV21-1 to TRBJ1-2; the D call of TRBD1 is as the table states it, not checked on the DNA. TRBV21-1 is annotated as a pseudogene. The CDR3 runs to 15 residues. The CDR3 DNA reads as TGTGCCATCACCTCCCGGGACAGGGATGACTATGGCTACACCTTC. Its protein is CAITSRDRDDYGYTF.

V usage is TRBV28 and J usage is TRBJ1-5, with a possible D match to TRBD1 (6 bases). The CDR3 covers 11 residues. V gave up 7 bases and J gave up 11 bases, with 12 bases separating them. Looked up from germline, CDR1 is MDHEN and CDR2 is SYDVKM. CDR3: CASTIRGSQHF. In nucleotides, the CDR3 is TGTGCCAGCACAATTAGGGGGTCCCAGCATTTT.

The J gene is TRBJ2-7, the V gene TRBV2; 9 nucleotides line up with TRBD1. Germline V gene sequence: CDR1 SNHLY, CDR2 FYNNEI. V shed 6 bases, J shed 7 bases, and the junction held 10 bases outside the gene matches. CDR3 length: 14 amino acids. Here the CDR3 reads CASSRPGQGGEQYF. In DNA form, the CDR3 reads TGTGCCAGCAGCCGACCGGGACAGGGTGGAGAGCAGTACTTC.

The chain joins TRBV19 to TRBJ1-1; the D gene is possibly TRBD1 (6 bases). The CDR3 extends over 15 amino acids. The V and J ends lost 1 base and 3 bases respectively, with 12 bases between them. Germline V gene data show CDR1 as LNHDA and CDR2 as SQIVND (reference sequence). CDR3 nucleotide sequence: TGTGCCAGTAGTATAGGAGGGGGGGTCTACACTGAAGCTTTCTTT. Amino acids: CASSIGGGVYTEAFF.

CDR3 region: CASSPILNTGELFF. The CDR3 nucleotides read TGTGCCAGCAGCCCGATCCTGAACACCGGGGAGCTGTTTTTT. The rearrangement links TRBV7-3 to TRBJ2-2; D remains ambiguous. The V end lost 5 bases, the J end lost 1 base, and 8 bases lay between the germline ends. CDR3 length equals 14 residues. The V gene's germline CDR1 is SGHTA and CDR2 FQGTGA.

This rearrangement joins TRBV11-3 to TRBJ1-2; D is unclear. CDR1 is SGHNT and CDR2 is YENEEA in the germline V gene. V lost 0 bases and J 2 bases, leaving 13 bases between the germline ends. This CDR3 spans 16 amino acids. The CDR3 nucleotides read TGTGCCAGCAGCTTAGATGGGTCCACAATCAACTATGGCTACACCTTC. This encodes CASSLDGSTINYGYTF.

V usage is TRBV9 and J usage is TRBJ1-6; D unresolved. Germline V gives CDR1 SGDLS, CDR2 YYNGEE. CDR3 length: 17 residues. V lost 4 bases, J lost 0 bases, and 14 bases lay in between. The CDR3 loop is CASSPSAGNSYNSPLHF. The CDR3 DNA is TGTGCCAGCAGCCCCTCCGCAGGTAACTCCTATAATTCACCCCTCCACTTT.

The sample holds one count of this clone. This chain connects TRBV27 to TRBJ2-7, with D perhaps TRBD1 or TRBD2 (7 bases each). Per germline, CDR1 MNHEY and CDR2 SMNVEV (reference sequence). The CDR3 covers 16 residues. Trimming stripped 2 bases from V and 4 bases from J, with 18 bases between. The CDR3, as DNA: TGTGCCAGCAGTTTAAGCCCAGGGGGGGAGCTATACGAGCAGTACTTC. Translated, it gives CASSLSPGGELYEQYF.

This sequence joins TRBV7-2 and TRBJ1-2, with a tentative D call TRBD1 (6 bases). Per germline, CDR1 SGHTA and CDR2 FQGNSA. The CDR3 spans 13 residues. The V end was cut by 5 bases, the J end by 6 bases, with 13 bases between. CDR3 DNA sequence: TGTGCCAGCAGCCTTGACAGGTGGAATGGCTACACCTTC. It translates to CASSLDRWNGYTF.

The rearrangement joins TRBV5-1 to TRBJ2-2; 8 bases align to TRBD1. The CDR3 covers 16 residues. Germline CDR1 and CDR2: SGHRS and YFSETQ. With V trimmed by 0 bases and J by 1 base, 2 bases remained unmatched. CDR3 protein: CASSLVGTGNTGELFF. The CDR3 DNA sequence: TGCGCCAGCAGCTTGGTCGGGACAGGGAACACCGGGGAGCTGTTTTTT.

The chain links TRBV5-1 to TRBJ2-7; 9 bases map to TRBD1. Looked up from germline, CDR1 is SGHRS and CDR2 is YFSETQ. The V and J ends lost 4 bases and 1 base, in that order; junction bases with no gene match: 6. The CDR3 spans 15 residues. The DNA for the CDR3 is TGCGCCAGCAGCAGAACCGGGACAGGGTCCTACGAGCAGTACTTC. This translates into CASSRTGTGSYEQYF.

This clone was picked up one time. The V and J genes are TRBV11-1 and TRBJ2-2; 10 nucleotides align to TRBD1. The CDR3 covers 14 residues. Germline-derived CDR1 and CDR2 are SGHAT and FQDESV (reference sequence). The V gene end was trimmed by 3 bases and the J gene end by 7 bases; junction bases not matched to a gene: 2. The DNA for the CDR3 is TGTGCCAGCAGCTTGACAGGGGGCCTCGGGGAGCTGTTTTTT. It yields the protein CASSLTGGLGELFF.

This chain uses TRBV7-3 with TRBJ1-1; D not certain. Germline lookup yields CDR1 SGHTA and CDR2 FQGTGA. Trimming shortened V by 2 bases and J by 0 bases, and 7 bases separated the two germline ends. This CDR3 has 14 amino acids. CDR3 region: CASSLSGLNTEAFF. In DNA form, the CDR3 reads TGTGCCAGCAGCTTATCGGGCCTGAACACTGAAGCTTTCTTT. Based on the CDR3 plus reference TRBV7-3 and TRBJ1-1, the full variable domain is GAGVSQTPSNKVTEKGKYVELRCDPISGHTALYWYRQSLGQGPEFLIYFQGTGAADDSGLPNDRFFAVRPEGSVSTLKIQRTERGDSAVYLCASSLSGLNTEAFFGQGTRLTVV.